The 24 T cell receptor beta chains below all came from one sample that was sequenced in a study of neoadjuvant anti-PD-1 for oral cavity cancer. Sequenced by immunoSEQ multiplex PCR; TCRdb stores in-frame clones only, minus some. The table includes 63,000 or so clones, around 85% detected once. Time point in this sample: after neoadjuvant nivolumab, at surgical resection. The source was PBMCs, collected after nivolumab (anti-PD-1) treatment. These receptors were taken from a person aged 35-79 years with oral cavity squamous cell carcinoma.

The chain uses TRBV5-6 and TRBJ1-4, with 7 positions matching TRBD1. Germline-derived CDR1 and CDR2 are SGHDT and YYEEEE. CDR3 length equals 14 residues. V shed 2 bases and J 7 bases; nucleotides not matched to a gene: 5. The CDR3 here is CASSLGGLGEKLFF. Written as DNA, the CDR3 is TGTGCCAGCAGCTTAGGGGGCCTGGGTGAAAAACTGTTTTTT.

The V call is TRBV15, the J call TRBJ2-3; TRBD1 might be the D (5 bases). Germline lookup yields CDR1 LNHNV and CDR2 YYDKDF (reference sequence). The CDR3 runs to 17 residues. V lost 4 bases and J 8 bases, leaving 25 bases between the germline ends. The CDR3 DNA reads as TGTGCCACCAGCACCTCAAGAGACCATGCTGGGGCTCTTACGCAGTATTTT. Translation: CATSTSRDHAGALTQYF.

This chain connects TRBV10-3 to TRBJ1-5; D perhaps matches TRBD1 (6 bases). The CDR3 is 14 amino acids. CDR1 and CDR2 from the germline V gene are ENHRY and SYGVKD. Trimming removed 10 bases from V and 2 bases from J, with 15 bases in between. CDR3 sequence reads: CATKQGLGNQPQHF. The CDR3 bases are TGTGCCACCAAGCAGGGGTTGGGCAATCAGCCCCAGCATTTT.

The CDR3, as DNA: TGCGCCAGCAGCCAAGTTGCGGATCCCGCTTATGGCTACACCTTC. Translated, it gives CASSQVADPAYGYTF. The J gene is TRBJ1-2, the V gene TRBV4-1; D ambiguous. Germline V gene data show CDR1 as MGHRA and CDR2 as YSYEKL. Deletions cut 1 base from V and 5 bases from J, with 14 bases between. The CDR3 is 15 amino acids.

V and J are TRBV30 and TRBJ1-4; D is unresolved. Trimming pared 2 bases from V and 7 bases from J, leaving 8 bases between. The germline gives CDR1 GTSNPN, CDR2 SVGIG (reference sequence). The CDR3 covers 12 residues. DNA of the CDR3: TGTGCCTGGAGTAAGCAAATTGAAAAACTGTTTTTT. Translation gives CAWSKQIEKLFF.

This clone was recorded once. In nucleotides, the CDR3 is TGCGCCAGCAGTGAGTCGAAGGCGAATACGCAGTATTTT. Its translation: CASSESKANTQYF. The chain uses TRBV10-1 and TRBJ2-3; D uncertain. Trimming left V 0 bases short and J 7 bases short, with 8 bases between. Germline CDR1 is WNHNN and CDR2 is SYGVQD (reference sequence). This CDR3 contains 13 residues.

By proportion, this clone is medium-sized (0.01 to 0.1%). The chain links TRBV2 to TRBJ2-1; 7 bases line up with TRBD1. The V gene end was trimmed by 6 bases and the J gene end by 15 bases; junction bases not matched to a gene: 8. In germline, CDR1 is SNHLY, CDR2 FYNNEI. The CDR3 spans 11 residues. The CDR3 DNA reads TGTGCCAGCAGAGAGGGGGCGGTTACGTTCTTC. Translation gives CASREGAVTFF.

The chain joins TRBV30 to TRBJ1-5, with D maybe TRBD1 (5 bases). The V gene lost 1 base and the J gene lost 9 bases, with 7 bases spanning the gap. The CDR3 is 11 amino acids. Germline values: CDR1 GTSNPN, CDR2 SVGIG (reference sequence). For the CDR3, the DNA is TGTGCCTGGAGTGGAAGGGGGCCCCAGCATTTT. Translation: CAWSGRGPQHF. The full variable domain, in which reference TRBV30 and TRBJ1-5 provide the parts outside the CDR3, is SQTIHQWPATLVQPVGSPLSLECTVEGTSNPNLYWYRQAAGRGLQLLFYSVGIGQISSEVPQNLSASRPQDRQFILSSKKLLLSDSGFYLCAWSGRGPQHFGDGTRLSIL.

CDR3 sequence reads: CASTPLGTGNTEAFF. CDR3 sequence (DNA): TGTGCCAGTACCCCACTCGGGACAGGGAACACTGAAGCTTTCTTT. The rearrangement links TRBV19 to TRBJ1-1, with 8 bases lining up with TRBD1. Germline-derived CDR1 and CDR2 are LNHDA and SQIVND (reference sequence). This CDR3 is 15 amino acids long. Trimming removed 7 bases from V and 1 base from J; junction bases left unmatched: 8.

This chain connects TRBV2 to TRBJ2-7; 7 bases line up with TRBD1. Germline-derived CDR1 and CDR2 are SNHLY and FYNNEI. This CDR3 has 12 amino acids. V lost 7 bases and J lost 2; bases outside the gene matches: 2. CDR3 amino acids: CASIGTAYEQYF. The CDR3 DNA reads TGTGCCAGCATCGGGACAGCCTACGAGCAGTACTTC.

The rearrangement links TRBV11-3 to TRBJ2-2, with D unresolved. Trimming left V 3 bases short and J 7 bases short, with 9 bases between. CDR1 and CDR2 from the germline V gene are SGHNT and YENEEA. The CDR3 is 13 amino acids. The CDR3 bases are TGTGCCAGCAGCTTGACATTATACGGGGAGCTGTTTTTT. Its translation: CASSLTLYGELFF.

This clone was picked up one time. The chain joins TRBV28 to TRBJ1-5; weak D call: TRBD1 (6 bases). This CDR3 comprises 12 residues. The V end was cut by 5 bases, the J end by 13 bases, with 15 bases between. Germline loops: CDR1 MDHEN, CDR2 SYDVKM. CDR3 loop: CASSGLRGRQHF. In DNA form, the CDR3 reads TGTGCCAGCAGTGGCCTCAGGGGCCGGCAGCATTTT.

This clone was counted once. The rearrangement uses TRBV28 and TRBJ2-7, with D perhaps TRBD1 (5 bases). Trimming removed 5 bases from V and 6 bases from J, with 17 bases in between. Germline CDR1 and CDR2: MDHEN and SYDVKM. CDR3 length: 14 amino acids. Written as DNA, the CDR3 is TGTGCCAGCAGTCCCGACGACCGAAGGGGCGAGCAGTACTTC. Amino acids: CASSPDDRRGEQYF.

This CDR3 is CASSLPGRWRGDTQYF. In nucleotides, the CDR3 is TGTGCCAGCAGTTTACCAGGGCGATGGCGTGGAGATACGCAGTATTTT. The chain uses TRBV28 and TRBJ2-3; the D gene is possibly TRBD1 (5 bases). Germline loops: CDR1 MDHEN, CDR2 SYDVKM. CDR3 length equals 16 residues. Trimming stripped 2 bases from V and 5 bases from J, with 17 bases between.

The chain couples TRBV7-6 to TRBJ1-5; D unclear. CDR1 SGHVS and CDR2 FNYEAQ come from the germline V gene. The CDR3 length is 13 residues. Trimming removed 2 bases at V and 1 base at J, with 3 bases between. The CDR3 nucleotides are TGTGCCAGCAGCTTATGGAGCAATCAGCCCCAGCATTTT. It codes for CASSLWSNQPQHF.

The V and J genes are TRBV12-5 and TRBJ2-3; D may be TRBD2 (5 bases). The CDR3 is 16 residues long. The V end was cut by 6 bases, the J end by 1 base, with 17 bases between. Germline assignment: CDR1 LGHNT and CDR2 FRNRAP. The CDR3 DNA reads TGTGCTAGTGGGCGAAGCCCCCGGGATCGCACAGATACGCAGTATTTT. Translating gives CASGRSPRDRTDTQYF. Full variable domain (outside the CDR3, taken from reference TRBV12-5 and TRBJ2-3): DARVTQTPRHKVTEMGQEVTMRCQPILGHNTVFWYRQTMMQGLELLAYFRNRAPLDDSGMPKDRFSAEMPDATLATLKIQPSEPRDSAVYFCASGRSPRDRTDTQYFGPGTRLTVL.

The chain combines TRBV7-3 with TRBJ2-1; D ambiguous. The CDR3 covers 12 residues. Germline-derived CDR1 and CDR2 are SGHTA and FQGTGA. V lost 2 bases and J 5 bases, leaving 4 bases between the germline ends. The CDR3 region is CASSLPDNEQFF. The CDR3 region has the DNA TGTGCCAGCAGCTTACCTGACAATGAGCAGTTCTTC.

V is TRBV27 and J is TRBJ1-2, with D possibly being TRBD1 (5 bases). V was clipped by 6 bases and J by 0 bases, with 8 bases between them. This CDR3 is built from 13 residues. The germline gives CDR1 MNHEY, CDR2 SMNVEV (reference sequence). The DNA of the CDR3 is TGTGCCAGCAGCGGGGGTGCTAACTATGGCTACACCTTC. Translating it yields CASSGGANYGYTF.

This clone was found once. The chain joins TRBV5-1 to TRBJ2-1, with D possibly matching TRBD2 (6 bases). CDR1 is SGHRS, CDR2 YFSETQ, per germline. Trimming cost V 5 bases and J 7 bases, with 19 bases left between them. The CDR3 loop spans 15 amino acids. CDR3 nucleotides: TGCGCCAGCAGGTCGGGAGAGGGACCTTCGAATGAGCAGTTCTTC. Translating gives CASRSGEGPSNEQFF.

The chain combines TRBV6-1 with TRBJ2-5; D is perhaps TRBD1 (6 bases). Germline CDR1 reads MNHNS; CDR2 reads SASEGT. This CDR3 is 15 amino acids long. V was shortened by 7 bases and J by 4 bases, with 19 bases between the two germline ends. The CDR3 loop is CASKWSQGLIETQYF. In nucleotides, the CDR3 is TGTGCCAGCAAGTGGTCGCAGGGGTTGATAGAGACCCAGTACTTC.

The sample holds a few counts of this clone. The chain couples TRBV1 to TRBJ2-7; TRBD2, the table's D call, lacks a check against the DNA. TRBV1 is a listed pseudogene. The CDR3 has 13 amino acids. CDR3 sequence reads: CTSSQIGRDEQYF. The CDR3, as DNA: TGCACCAGCAGCCAGATCGGGCGGGACGAGCAGTACTTC.

The chain's CDR3 is CASSRTGEMSYTF. The CDR3 DNA reads as TGTGCCAGCAGCCGGACAGGTGAGATGAGCTACACCTTC. V and J are TRBV5-4 and TRBJ1-2, with TRBD1 matching 7 bases. The junction had 9 bases not matched to a gene; V was cut back by 4 bases and J by 9 bases. This CDR3 has 13 amino acids. The V gene's germline CDR1 is SGHNT and CDR2 YYREEE (reference sequence).

The J gene is TRBJ2-5, the V gene TRBV10-3; 7 bases are a match to TRBD2. The CDR3 extends over 17 amino acids. CDR1 and CDR2 from the germline V gene are ENHRY and SYGVKD. Germline trimming cut 0 bases from V and 7 bases from J; bases unmatched to any gene: 14. For the CDR3, the DNA is TGTGCCATCAGTGAGTCAGTTGTGAGGGGACTAATCGGGACCCAGTACTTC. It yields the protein CAISESVVRGLIGTQYF.

This chain connects TRBV7-2 to TRBJ2-5; 7 bases fit TRBD1. The length of the CDR3 is 15 residues. CDR1 is SGHTA and CDR2 is FQGNSA in the germline V gene. Trimming cost V 1 base and J 4 bases; bases outside gene matches: 6. CDR3: CASSLGGGSSETQYF. CDR3 nucleotides: TGTGCCAGCAGCTTAGGAGGGGGCAGCTCAGAGACCCAGTACTTC.